This TCR beta chain originates from a study of T-cell reconstitution after alpha-beta-depleted transplantation in children. Study-wide points: Newly produced T cells mostly provided counts and TCRbeta diversity after one year, as hyperexpanded clones declined. As was reported, about two months after transplant, alpha-beta T cells came from several hundred expanded graft clones. TCRbeta diversity was high at day 60 in some patients (a result of surviving recipient T cells and thymic progenitors).

In its sample, this clonotype was seen many times. The antigen remains undetermined. The V gene's germline CDR1 is SGHRS and CDR2 YFSETQ. The CDR3 has 13 residues. Trimming cost V 4 bases and J 10 bases; bases outside gene matches: 10. The TCRbeta library incorporated unique molecular identifiers. TCRdb processed the PCR reads anew with MiXCR; each CDR3 protein has one entry. Of 100,000 to 150,000 distinct CDR3 sequences detected, 23% appear once; the ten largest clones hold under 12%. The specimen was PBMCs, mostly from graft donor cells, collected 180 days after TCRalphabeta/CD19-depleted stem cell transplant. The chain uses TRBV5-1 and TRBJ1-2, with 7 bases that match TRBD1. This TCR was recovered from a male patient aged 2 to 9 who had a stem cell transplant for chronic granulomatous disease, so the T cells may come from the graft donor. The CDR3 bases are TGCGCCAGCAGCCAAGGGGGCTTGGACGCCTACACCTTC. Its protein is CASSQGGLDAYTF.